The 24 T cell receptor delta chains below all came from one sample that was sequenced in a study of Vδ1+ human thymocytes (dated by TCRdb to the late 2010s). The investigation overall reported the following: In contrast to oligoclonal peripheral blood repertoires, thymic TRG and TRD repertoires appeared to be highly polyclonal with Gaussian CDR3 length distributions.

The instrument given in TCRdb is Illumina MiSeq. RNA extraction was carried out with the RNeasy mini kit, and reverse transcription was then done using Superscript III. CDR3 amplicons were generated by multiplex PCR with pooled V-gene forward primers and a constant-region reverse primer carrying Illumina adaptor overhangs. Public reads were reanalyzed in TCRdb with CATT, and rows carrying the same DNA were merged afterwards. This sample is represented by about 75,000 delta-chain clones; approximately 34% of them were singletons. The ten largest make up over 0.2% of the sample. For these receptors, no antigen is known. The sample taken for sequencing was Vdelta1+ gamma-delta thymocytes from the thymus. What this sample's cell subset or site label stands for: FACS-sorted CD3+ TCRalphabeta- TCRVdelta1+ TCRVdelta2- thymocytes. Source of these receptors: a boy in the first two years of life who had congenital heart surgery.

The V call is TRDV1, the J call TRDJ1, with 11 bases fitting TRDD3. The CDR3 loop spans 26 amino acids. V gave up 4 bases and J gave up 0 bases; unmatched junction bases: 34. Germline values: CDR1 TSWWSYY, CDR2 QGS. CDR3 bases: TGTGCTCTTGGGGGCCTCCTTGATTCCTTCCTTGGTTCTGGGGGATACTCCCCGAAATACACCGATAAACTCATCTTT. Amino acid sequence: CALGGLLDSFLGSGGYSPKYTDKLIF.

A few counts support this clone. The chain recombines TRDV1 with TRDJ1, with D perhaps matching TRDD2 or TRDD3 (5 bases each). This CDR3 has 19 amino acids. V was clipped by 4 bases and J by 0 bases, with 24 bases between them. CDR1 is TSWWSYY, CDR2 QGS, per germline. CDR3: CALGAPSLLGGLYTDKLIF. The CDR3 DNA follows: TGTGCTCTTGGGGCCCCGAGCCTTCTCGGGGGTCTTTACACCGATAAACTCATCTTT.

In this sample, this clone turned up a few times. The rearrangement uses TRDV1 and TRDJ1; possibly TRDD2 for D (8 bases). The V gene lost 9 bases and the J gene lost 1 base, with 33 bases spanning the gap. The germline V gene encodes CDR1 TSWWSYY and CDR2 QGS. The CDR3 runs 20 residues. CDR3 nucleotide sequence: TGTGCTCTCAGCCGGGGGATCTTCCTACCTGGACCTACGCCCACCGATAAACTCATCTTT. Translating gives CALSRGIFLPGPTPTDKLIF.

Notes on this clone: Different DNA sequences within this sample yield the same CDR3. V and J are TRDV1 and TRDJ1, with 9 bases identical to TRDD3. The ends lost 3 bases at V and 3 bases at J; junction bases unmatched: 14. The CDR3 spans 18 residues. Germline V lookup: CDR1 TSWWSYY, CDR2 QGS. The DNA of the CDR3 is TGTGCTCTTGGGGAGATCTTCCTGCGGGGATACGCAGCCGATAAACTCATCTTT. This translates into CALGEIFLRGYAADKLIF.

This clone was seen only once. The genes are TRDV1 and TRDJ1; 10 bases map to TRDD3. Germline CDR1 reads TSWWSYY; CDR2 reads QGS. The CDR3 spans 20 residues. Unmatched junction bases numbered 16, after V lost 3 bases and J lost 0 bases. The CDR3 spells CALGEFFALGDGRNTDKLIF. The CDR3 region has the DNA TGTGCTCTTGGGGAGTTCTTCGCACTGGGGGATGGGCGTAACACCGATAAACTCATCTTT.

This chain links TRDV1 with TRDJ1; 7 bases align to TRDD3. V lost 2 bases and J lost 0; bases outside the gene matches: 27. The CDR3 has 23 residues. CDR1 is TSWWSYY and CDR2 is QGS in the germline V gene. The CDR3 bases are TGTGCTCTTGGGGAATTTCAGGCAGTACAACCGACTTTGTACTGGGGAAACACCGATAAACTCATCTTT. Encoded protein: CALGEFQAVQPTLYWGNTDKLIF.

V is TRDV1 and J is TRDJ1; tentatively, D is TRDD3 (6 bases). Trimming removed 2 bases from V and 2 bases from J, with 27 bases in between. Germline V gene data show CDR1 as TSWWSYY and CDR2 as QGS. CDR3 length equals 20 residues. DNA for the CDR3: TGTGCTCTTGGGGAAAATGGGATAACCTACGTCTCGGGCAAAACCGATAAACTCATCTTT. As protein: CALGENGITYVSGKTDKLIF.

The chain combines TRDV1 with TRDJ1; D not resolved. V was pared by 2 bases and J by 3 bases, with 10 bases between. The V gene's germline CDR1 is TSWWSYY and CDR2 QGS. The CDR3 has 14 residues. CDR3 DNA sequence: TGTGCTCTTGGGGAAGTCTCGATGGCCGATAAACTCATCTTT. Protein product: CALGEVSMADKLIF.

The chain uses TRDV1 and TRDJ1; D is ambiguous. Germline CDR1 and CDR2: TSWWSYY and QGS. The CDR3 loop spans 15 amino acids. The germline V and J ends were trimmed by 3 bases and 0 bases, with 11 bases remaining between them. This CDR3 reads CALGDYSLYTDKLIF. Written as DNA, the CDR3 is TGTGCTCTTGGGGACTATTCCCTCTACACCGATAAACTCATCTTT.

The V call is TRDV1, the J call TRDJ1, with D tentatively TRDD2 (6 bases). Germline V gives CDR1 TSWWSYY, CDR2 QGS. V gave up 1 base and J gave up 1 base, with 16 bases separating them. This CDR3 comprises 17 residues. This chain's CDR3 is CALGERSYFLFTDKLIF. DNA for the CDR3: TGTGCTCTTGGGGAACGATCTTACTTCCTTTTCACCGATAAACTCATCTTT.

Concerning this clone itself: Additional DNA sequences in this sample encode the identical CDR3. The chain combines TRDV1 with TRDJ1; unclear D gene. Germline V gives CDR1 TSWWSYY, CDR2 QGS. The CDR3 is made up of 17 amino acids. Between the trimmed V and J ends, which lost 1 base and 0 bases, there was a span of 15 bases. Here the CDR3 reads CALGERYGGQYTDKLIF. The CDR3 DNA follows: TGTGCTCTTGGGGAACGCTATGGTGGACAGTACACCGATAAACTCATCTTT.

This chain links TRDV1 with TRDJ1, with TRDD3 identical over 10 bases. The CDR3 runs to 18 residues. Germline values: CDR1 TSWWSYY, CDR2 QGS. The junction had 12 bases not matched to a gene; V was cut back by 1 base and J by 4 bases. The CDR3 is CALGERLLVGDTIDKLIF. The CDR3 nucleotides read TGTGCTCTTGGGGAACGCCTTTTAGTGGGGGATACTATCGATAAACTCATCTTT.

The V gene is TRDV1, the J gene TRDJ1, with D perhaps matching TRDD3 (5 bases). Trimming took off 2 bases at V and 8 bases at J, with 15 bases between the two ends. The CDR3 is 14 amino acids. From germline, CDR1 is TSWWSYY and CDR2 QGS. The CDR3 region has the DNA TGTGCTCTTGGGGAAGTTCGCCGGGGAGTAAAACTCATCTTT. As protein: CALGEVRRGVKLIF.

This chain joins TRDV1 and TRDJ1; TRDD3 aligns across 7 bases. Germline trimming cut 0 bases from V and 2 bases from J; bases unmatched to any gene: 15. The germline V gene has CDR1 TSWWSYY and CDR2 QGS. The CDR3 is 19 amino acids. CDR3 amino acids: CALGELGPTLLGRTDKLIF. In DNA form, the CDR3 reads TGTGCTCTTGGGGAACTAGGACCTACCCTACTGGGGAGGACCGATAAACTCATCTTT.

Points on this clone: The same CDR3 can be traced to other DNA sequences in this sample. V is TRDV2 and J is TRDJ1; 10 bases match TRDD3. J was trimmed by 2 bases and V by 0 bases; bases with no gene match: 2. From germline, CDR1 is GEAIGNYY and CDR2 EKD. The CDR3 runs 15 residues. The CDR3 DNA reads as TGTGCCTGTGACACCGGGGGGATACGGACCGATAAACTCATCTTT. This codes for CACDTGGIRTDKLIF.

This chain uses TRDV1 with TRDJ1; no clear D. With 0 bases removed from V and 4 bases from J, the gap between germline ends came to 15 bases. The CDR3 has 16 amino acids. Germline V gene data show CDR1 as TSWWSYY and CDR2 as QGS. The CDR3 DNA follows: TGTGCTCTTGGGGAACTAACAGCTAGATCGATCGATAAACTCATCTTT. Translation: CALGELTARSIDKLIF.

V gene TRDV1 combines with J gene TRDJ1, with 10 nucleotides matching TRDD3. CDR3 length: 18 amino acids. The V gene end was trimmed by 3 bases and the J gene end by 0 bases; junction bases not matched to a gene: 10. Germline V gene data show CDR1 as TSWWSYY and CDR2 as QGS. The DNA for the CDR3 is TGTGCTCTTGGGGATCCCCGGGGGATACGATGGGACACCGATAAACTCATCTTT. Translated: CALGDPRGIRWDTDKLIF.

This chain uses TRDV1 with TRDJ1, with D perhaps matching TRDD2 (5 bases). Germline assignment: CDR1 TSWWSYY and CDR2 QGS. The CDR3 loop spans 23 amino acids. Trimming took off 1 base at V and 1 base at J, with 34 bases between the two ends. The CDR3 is CALGERTHLPTGRTYEFTDKLIF. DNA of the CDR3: TGTGCTCTTGGGGAACGGACCCACCTACCTACGGGTCGTACGTACGAATTCACCGATAAACTCATCTTT.

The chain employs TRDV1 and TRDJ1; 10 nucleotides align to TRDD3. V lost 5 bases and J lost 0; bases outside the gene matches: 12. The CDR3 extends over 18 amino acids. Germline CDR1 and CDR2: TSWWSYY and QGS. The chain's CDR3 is CALGPGLGDRFYTDKLIF. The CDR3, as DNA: TGTGCTCTTGGGCCCGGACTGGGGGATCGGTTCTACACCGATAAACTCATCTTT.

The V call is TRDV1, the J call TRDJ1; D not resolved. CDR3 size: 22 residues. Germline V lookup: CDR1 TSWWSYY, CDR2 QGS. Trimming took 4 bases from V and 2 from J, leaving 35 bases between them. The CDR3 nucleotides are TGTGCTCTTGGGGCAGCATCGGATCTTCTTCAACTCGGTGGCCGGGGTACCGATAAACTCATCTTT. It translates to CALGAASDLLQLGGRGTDKLIF.

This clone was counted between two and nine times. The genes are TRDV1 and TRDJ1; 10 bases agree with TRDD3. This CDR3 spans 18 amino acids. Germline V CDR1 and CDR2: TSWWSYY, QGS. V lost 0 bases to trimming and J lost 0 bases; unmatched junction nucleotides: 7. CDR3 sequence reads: CALGELPGDTRYTDKLIF. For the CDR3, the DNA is TGTGCTCTTGGGGAACTGCCGGGGGATACGCGGTACACCGATAAACTCATCTTT.

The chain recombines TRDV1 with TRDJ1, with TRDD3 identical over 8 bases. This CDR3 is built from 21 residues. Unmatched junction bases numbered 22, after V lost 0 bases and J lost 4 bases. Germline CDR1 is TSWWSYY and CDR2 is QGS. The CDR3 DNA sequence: TGTGCTCTTGGGGAACTACTAAGTCGTGACGGGGGATATGTCGGGTACGATAAACTCATCTTT. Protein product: CALGELLSRDGGYVGYDKLIF.

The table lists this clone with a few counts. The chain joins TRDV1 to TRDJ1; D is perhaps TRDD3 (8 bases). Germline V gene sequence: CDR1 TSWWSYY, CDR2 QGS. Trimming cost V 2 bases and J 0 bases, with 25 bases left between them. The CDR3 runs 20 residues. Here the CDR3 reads CALGEGLPLLGAPYTDKLIF. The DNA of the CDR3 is TGTGCTCTTGGGGAAGGCCTTCCTTTACTGGGGGCCCCGTACACCGATAAACTCATCTTT.

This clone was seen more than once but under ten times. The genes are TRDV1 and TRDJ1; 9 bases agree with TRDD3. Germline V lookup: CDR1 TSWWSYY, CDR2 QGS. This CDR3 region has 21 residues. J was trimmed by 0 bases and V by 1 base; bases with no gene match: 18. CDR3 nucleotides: TGTGCTCTTGGGGAACGTTGTCCTACGGGGTCCCCTGGGGGATACACCGATAAACTCATCTTT. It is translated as CALGERCPTGSPGGYTDKLIF.